These 18 T cell receptor beta chains were sequenced from one sample in a study of T cells in Graves' hyperthyroidism and ophthalmopathy. The CDR3 regions of TCR beta were amplified from RNA transcripts. Primed by the HTBI set, a first-round RT-PCR was run on the TCR CDR3. MiXCR was run by TCRdb on the multiplex PCR reads, yielding one entry per CDR3 protein. The repertoire holds about 560,000 distinct CDR3 sequences, with 46% as singletons. The sample was peripheral blood or thyroid tissue (not recorded which). The receptors were gathered from a woman aged 18-29 years with Graves' hyperthyroidism.

In this sample, this clonotype turned up a few times. V gene TRBV7-2 combines with J gene TRBJ2-5; the match to TRBD2 covers 8 bases. Losses at the gene ends were 5 bases for V and 0 bases for J; bases not matched to a gene: 8. CDR1 and CDR2 from the germline V gene are SGHTA and FQGNSA. This CDR3 is built from 16 residues. This CDR3 is CASSPLAAVYQETQYF. As DNA, the CDR3 is TGTGCCAGCAGCCCACTAGCGGCTGTGTACCAAGAGACCCAGTACTTC.

This clonotype occurred many times. The V and J genes are TRBV7-8 and TRBJ1-5; D is ambiguous. The CDR3 is 13 amino acids. The V end lost 7 bases, the J end lost 2 bases, and 9 bases lay between the germline ends. The germline V gene encodes CDR1 SGHVS and CDR2 FQNEAQ. The DNA of the CDR3 is TGTGCCAGCAATGACGGAGGCAATCAGCCCCAGCATTTT. Translation: CASNDGGNQPQHF. The whole variable domain, remainder taken from reference TRBV7-8 and TRBJ1-5, is GAGVSQSPRYKVAKRGQDVALRCDPISGHVSLFWYQQALGQGPEFLTYFQNEAQLDKSGLPSDRFFAERPEGSVSTLKIQRTQQEDSAVYLCASNDGGNQPQHFGDGTRLSIL.

This clonotype occurred once. J is TRBJ1-4 and V is TRBV2, with no clear D. Germline CDR1 SNHLY, CDR2 FYNNEI. Deletions cut 9 bases from V and 11 bases from J, with 13 bases between. This CDR3 is built from 11 residues. The CDR3 DNA reads as TGTGCCAGTATGACGAGGCGGAAACTGTTTTTT. It specifies CASMTRRKLFF.

Only a few counts were recorded for this clonotype. This chain uses TRBV2 with TRBJ1-6, with 9 bases that match TRBD1. The CDR3 covers 14 residues. CDR1 and CDR2 (germline): SNHLY, FYNNEI. After removal of 5 bases from V and 14 bases from J, the junction contained 10 bases not matched to a gene. CDR3 loop: CASSLGQGATSLHF. The CDR3 DNA sequence: TGTGCCAGCAGTTTGGGACAGGGAGCCACATCCCTCCACTTT.

The CDR3, as DNA: TGTGCCAGCAGCTTAGGTATAGCGGGAGGTGGCACCGGGGAGCTGTTTTTT. Translated, it gives CASSLGIAGGGTGELFF. This chain links TRBV7-2 with TRBJ2-2, with 10 bases lining up with TRBD2. The germline gives CDR1 SGHTA, CDR2 FQGNSA. V trimming: 1 base; J trimming: 4 bases; junction bases outside the gene matches: 6. The CDR3 extends over 17 amino acids.

The genes are TRBV10-3 and TRBJ2-7, with D possibly matching TRBD1 (6 bases). The CDR3 is made up of 12 amino acids. CDR1 ENHRY and CDR2 SYGVKD come from the germline V gene. V shed 9 bases and J shed 7 bases, with 16 bases lying between them. The CDR3 DNA reads as TGTGCCATGAAACACAGGGACGGGGAGCAGTACTTC. Translated, it gives CAMKHRDGEQYF.

V and J are TRBV25-1 and TRBJ1-2; tentatively, D is TRBD1 (6 bases). This CDR3 comprises 14 residues. Trimming took 2 bases from V and 13 from J, leaving 20 bases between them. Per the germline V gene, CDR1 is MGHDK and CDR2 is SYGVNS. The CDR3 spells CASSEVGRQERSTF. As DNA, the CDR3 is TGTGCCAGCAGTGAAGTGGGGCGACAGGAGAGATCCACCTTC.

The chain links TRBV7-2 to TRBJ2-5, with 7 bases aligning to TRBD2. The CDR3 contains 12 residues. The germline gives CDR1 SGHTA, CDR2 FQGNSA. V was pared by 6 bases and J by 5 bases, with 3 bases of the junction left unmatched. CDR3 amino acids: CASSLLAETQYF. CDR3 sequence (DNA): TGTGCCAGCAGTTTACTAGCGGAGACCCAGTACTTC.

This clonotype was detected once. Possible read error: a much larger clone is one base away. CDR3 in DNA: TGCAGCGTTGTGGGGGACCTTCAATCCAACTATGGCTACACCTTC. It specifies CSVVGDLQSNYGYTF. V usage is TRBV29-1 and J usage is TRBJ1-2, with D possibly being TRBD1 (5 bases). The V end was cut by 4 bases, the J end by 2 bases, with 17 bases between. Looked up from germline, CDR1 is SQVTM and CDR2 is ANQGSEA. CDR3 length equals 15 residues.

The gene calls are TRBV7-2 and TRBJ2-7; tentative D call: TRBD2 (7 bases). The CDR3 has 16 amino acids. Trimming pared 4 bases from V and 5 bases from J, leaving 21 bases between. The germline V gene encodes CDR1 SGHTA and CDR2 FQGNSA. The CDR3, as DNA: TGTGCCAGCAGCTCCGCTACAGGGAGGGCCCAGGACGAGCAGTACTTC. This translates into CASSSATGRAQDEQYF.

The gene calls are TRBV2 and TRBJ1-1; D may be TRBD1 (5 bases). This CDR3 is built from 16 residues. V was shortened by 6 bases and J by 1 base, with 18 bases between the two germline ends. From germline, CDR1 is SNHLY and CDR2 FYNNEI. CDR3 loop: CASRDGFGTANTEAFF. The DNA for the CDR3 is TGTGCCAGCAGGGACGGATTCGGGACGGCGAACACTGAAGCTTTCTTT.

V is TRBV2 and J is TRBJ1-6, with D possibly TRBD1 on 6 matching bases. Germline V gene lookup returns CDR1 SNHLY and CDR2 FYNNEI. This CDR3 has 19 residues. With 3 bases removed from V and 3 bases from J, the gap between germline ends came to 21 bases. In nucleotides, the CDR3 is TGTGCCAGCAGTGATCTTGGGGGGCCGAACTATGGCTATAATTCACCCCTCCACTTT. This codes for CASSDLGGPNYGYNSPLHF. Filled out from reference TRBV2 and TRBJ1-6, the complete variable domain reads EPEVTQTPSHQVTQMGQEVILRCVPISNHLYFYWYRQILGQKVEFLVSFYNNEISEKSEIFDDQFSVERPDGSNFTLKIRSTKLEDSAMYFCASSDLGGPNYGYNSPLHFGNGTRLTVT.

This sequence joins TRBV5-1 and TRBJ2-7; D is unclear. The V end was cut by 6 bases, the J end by 5 bases, with 21 bases between. The CDR3 extends over 15 amino acids. CDR1 and CDR2 (germline): SGHRS, YFSETQ. CDR3 sequence: CASNPIRLTADEQYF. CDR3 bases: TGCGCCAGCAACCCGATTAGGCTCACCGCCGACGAGCAGTACTTC. Variable domain in full (rest from reference TRBV5-1 and TRBJ2-7): KAGVTQTPRYLIKTRGQQVTLSCSPISGHRSVSWYQQTPGQGLQFLFEYFSETQRNKGNFPGRFSGRQFSNSRSEMNVSTLELGDSALYLCASNPIRLTADEQYFGPGTRLTVT.

This rearrangement joins TRBV7-2 to TRBJ1-4; D is possibly TRBD1 (5 bases). Germline values: CDR1 SGHTA, CDR2 FQGNSA. V gave up 4 bases and J gave up 2 bases, with 14 bases separating them. The CDR3 extends over 16 amino acids. CDR3 nucleotide sequence: TGTGCCAGCAGCTCGATGCGGGGGGACACTAATGAAAAACTGTTTTTT. Its protein is CASSSMRGDTNEKLFF.

The chain carries TRBV7-3 and TRBJ1-1, with TRBD1 as a possible D gene (6 bases). This CDR3 contains 14 residues. The V end was cut by 5 bases, the J end by 7 bases, with 17 bases between. Per germline, CDR1 SGHTA and CDR2 FQGTGA. The DNA for the CDR3 is TGTGCCAGCAGCCCTGACAGGTTCGCCATTGAAGCTTTCTTT. Translating gives CASSPDRFAIEAFF.

The chain has TRBV5-6 and TRBJ1-5, with TRBD1 identical over 9 bases. The CDR3 loop spans 14 amino acids. CDR1 and CDR2 from the germline V gene are SGHDT and YYEEEE. Trimming at V came to 4 bases and at J to 5 bases, leaving 4 bases not matched to a gene. Here the CDR3 reads CASSETGGDQPQHF. Here the CDR3 DNA reads TGTGCCAGCAGCGAGACAGGGGGAGATCAGCCCCAGCATTTT.

The chain combines TRBV5-1 with TRBJ2-7, with D perhaps TRBD1 (6 bases). Germline CDR1 reads SGHRS; CDR2 reads YFSETQ. Trimming removed 1 base at V and 2 bases at J, with 19 bases between. CDR3 length equals 17 residues. CDR3 DNA sequence: TGCGCCAGCAGCTTGCGCAAATCCGGGACAACGACCTACGAGCAGTACTTC. This codes for CASSLRKSGTTTYEQYF. Full variable domain (outside the CDR3, taken from reference TRBV5-1 and TRBJ2-7): KAGVTQTPRYLIKTRGQQVTLSCSPISGHRSVSWYQQTPGQGLQFLFEYFSETQRNKGNFPGRFSGRQFSNSRSEMNVSTLELGDSALYLCASSLRKSGTTTYEQYFGPGTRLTVT.

Ten or more counts support this clonotype. The rearrangement joins TRBV24-1 to TRBJ2-7, with D unresolved. The V end lost 7 bases, the J end lost 4 bases, and 16 bases lay between the germline ends. The CDR3 has 14 residues. CDR1 and CDR2 from the germline V gene are KGHDR and SFDVKD. CDR3 coding DNA: TGTGCCACCAGCGTCGTGCCCGCTGGTTACGAGCAGTACTTC. It encodes CATSVVPAGYEQYF.